This entry is about one T cell receptor (beta chain). These data originate in a study of blood T cell repertoires in COVID-19. Study-wide context: The United States, Italy and Spain were the sources of the acute and convalescent COVID-19 samples.

The junction had 12 bases not matched to a gene; V was cut back by 7 bases and J by 0 bases. The CDR3 is 18 amino acids. Germline-derived CDR1 and CDR2 are ENHRY and SYGVKD. Which cohort a participant joined came from the clinical history participants gave. Original handling: For nucleated cells, counts were estimated from reference gene primer amplification. TCRdb keeps only in-frame clones here, not all; method: immunoSEQ multiplex PCR. V and J calls and clone size follow that table, whereas D and trimming were derived from the DNA. Among 300,000 to 400,000 clones listed, roughly nine tenths were seen once.

Input material: PBMCs or T cells enriched from blood (not recorded which). This receptor was obtained from a man in his fifties or sixties who had recovered from COVID-19. The chain uses TRBV10-3 and TRBJ1-1, with 12 bases identical to TRBD1. The CDR3, as DNA: TGTGCCATCACTCCGGGACAGGGGGCGGGACCCTTGAACACTGAAGCTTTCTTT. It specifies CAITPGQGAGPLNTEAFF.